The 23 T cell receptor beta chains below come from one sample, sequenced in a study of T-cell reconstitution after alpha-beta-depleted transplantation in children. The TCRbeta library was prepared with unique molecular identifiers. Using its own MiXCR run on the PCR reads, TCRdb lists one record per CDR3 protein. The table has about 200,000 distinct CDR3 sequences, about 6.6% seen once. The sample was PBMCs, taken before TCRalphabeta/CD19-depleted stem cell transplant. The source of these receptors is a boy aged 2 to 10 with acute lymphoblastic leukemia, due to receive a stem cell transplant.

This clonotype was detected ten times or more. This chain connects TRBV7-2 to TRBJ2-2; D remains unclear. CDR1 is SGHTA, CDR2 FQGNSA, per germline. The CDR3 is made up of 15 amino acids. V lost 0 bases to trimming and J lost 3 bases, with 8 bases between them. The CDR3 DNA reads TGTGCCAGCAGCTTAGCCGACAAGCACACCGGGGAGCTGTTTTTT. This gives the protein CASSLADKHTGELFF.

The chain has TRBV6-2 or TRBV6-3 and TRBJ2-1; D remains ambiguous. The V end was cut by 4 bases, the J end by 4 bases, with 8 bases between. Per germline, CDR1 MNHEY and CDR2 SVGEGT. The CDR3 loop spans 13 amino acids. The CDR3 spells CASSLTRYNEQFF. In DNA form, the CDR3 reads TGTGCCAGCAGTTTGACTCGATACAATGAGCAGTTCTTC.

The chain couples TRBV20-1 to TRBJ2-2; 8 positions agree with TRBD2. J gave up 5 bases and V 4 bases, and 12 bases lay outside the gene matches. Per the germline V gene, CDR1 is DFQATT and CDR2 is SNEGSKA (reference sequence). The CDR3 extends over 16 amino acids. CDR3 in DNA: TGCAGTGCTAACGGGGCCGCGGGAGGTGGGACCGGGGAGCTGTTTTTT. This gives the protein CSANGAAGGGTGELFF.

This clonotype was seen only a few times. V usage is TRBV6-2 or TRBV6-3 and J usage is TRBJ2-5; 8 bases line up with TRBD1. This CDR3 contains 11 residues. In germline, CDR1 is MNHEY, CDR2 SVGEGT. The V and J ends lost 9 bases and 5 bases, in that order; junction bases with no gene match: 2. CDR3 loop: CASRQGETQYF. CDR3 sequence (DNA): TGTGCCAGTCGACAGGGGGAGACCCAGTACTTC.

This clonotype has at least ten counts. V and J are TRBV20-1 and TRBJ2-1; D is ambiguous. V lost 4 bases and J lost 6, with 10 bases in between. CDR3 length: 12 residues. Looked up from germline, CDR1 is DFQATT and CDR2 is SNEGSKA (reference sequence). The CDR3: CSAILDINEQFF. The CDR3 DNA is TGCAGTGCTATCTTAGATATCAATGAGCAGTTCTTC.

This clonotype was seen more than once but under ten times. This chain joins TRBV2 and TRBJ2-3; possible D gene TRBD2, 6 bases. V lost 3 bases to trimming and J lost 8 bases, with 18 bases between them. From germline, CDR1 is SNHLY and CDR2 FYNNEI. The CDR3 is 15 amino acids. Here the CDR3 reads CASSDQGLSWGTQYF. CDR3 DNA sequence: TGTGCCAGCAGTGACCAGGGACTGTCCTGGGGTACGCAGTATTTT.

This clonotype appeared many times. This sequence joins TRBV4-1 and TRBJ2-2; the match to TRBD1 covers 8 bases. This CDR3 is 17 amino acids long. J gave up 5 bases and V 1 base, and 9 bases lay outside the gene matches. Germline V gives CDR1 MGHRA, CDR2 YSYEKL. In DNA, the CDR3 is TGCGCCAGCAGCCAAGGTAACGGGCAGGGGGCGACCGGGGAGCTGTTTTTT. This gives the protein CASSQGNGQGATGELFF.

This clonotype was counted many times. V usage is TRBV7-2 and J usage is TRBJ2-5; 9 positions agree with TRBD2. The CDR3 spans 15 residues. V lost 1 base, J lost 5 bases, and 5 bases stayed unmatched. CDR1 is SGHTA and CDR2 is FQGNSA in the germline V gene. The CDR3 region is CASSLVSGSSETQYF. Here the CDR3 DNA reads TGTGCCAGCAGCTTAGTTAGCGGGAGTTCTGAGACCCAGTACTTC.

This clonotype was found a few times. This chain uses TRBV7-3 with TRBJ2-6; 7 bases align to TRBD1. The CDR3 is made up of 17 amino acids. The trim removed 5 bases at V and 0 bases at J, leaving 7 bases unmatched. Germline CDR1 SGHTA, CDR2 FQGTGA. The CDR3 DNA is TGTGCCAGCAGCCCGCGACAGGGTTACTCTGGGGCCAACGTCCTGACTTTC. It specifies CASSPRQGYSGANVLTF.

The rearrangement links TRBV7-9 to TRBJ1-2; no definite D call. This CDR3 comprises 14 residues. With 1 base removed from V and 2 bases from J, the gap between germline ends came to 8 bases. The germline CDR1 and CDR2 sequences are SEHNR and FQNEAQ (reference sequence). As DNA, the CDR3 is TGTGCCAGCAGCTTAGATCGGGGAAACTATGGCTACACCTTC. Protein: CASSLDRGNYGYTF. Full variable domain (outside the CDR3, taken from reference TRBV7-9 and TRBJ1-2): DTGVSQNPRHKITKRGQNVTFRCDPISEHNRLYWYRQTLGQGPEFLTYFQNEAQLEKSRLLSDRFSAERPKGSFSTLEIQRTEQGDSAMYLCASSLDRGNYGYTFGSGTRLTVV.

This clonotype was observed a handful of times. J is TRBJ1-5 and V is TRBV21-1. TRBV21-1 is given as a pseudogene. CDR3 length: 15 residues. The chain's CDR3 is CASSKTGLSNQPQHF. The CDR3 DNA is TGTGCCAGCAGCAAAACGGGACTTAGCAATCAGCCCCAGCATTTT.

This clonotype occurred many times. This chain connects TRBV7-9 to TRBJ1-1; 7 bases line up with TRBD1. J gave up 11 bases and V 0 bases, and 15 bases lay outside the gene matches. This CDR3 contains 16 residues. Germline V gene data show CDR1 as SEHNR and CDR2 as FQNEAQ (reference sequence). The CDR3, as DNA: TGTGCCAGCAGCTTAGCGGGTGTGACAGGGCCGATCGGGGCTTTCTTT. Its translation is CASSLAGVTGPIGAFF.

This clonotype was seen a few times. This CDR3 is CASSEGTHGAETQYF. Written as DNA, the CDR3 is TGTGCCAGCAGTGAGGGGACCCATGGGGCGGAGACCCAGTACTTC. This chain uses TRBV25-1 with TRBJ2-5; either TRBD1 or TRBD2 may supply D (5 bases each). Trimming stripped 3 bases from V and 5 bases from J, with 16 bases between. The CDR3 is 15 residues long. CDR1 and CDR2 (germline): MGHDK, SYGVNS.

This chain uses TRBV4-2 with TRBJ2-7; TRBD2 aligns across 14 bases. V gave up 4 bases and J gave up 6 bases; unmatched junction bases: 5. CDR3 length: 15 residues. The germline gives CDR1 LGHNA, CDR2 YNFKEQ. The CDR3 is CASSLTSGGVGEQYF. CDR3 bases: TGTGCCAGCAGCCTGACTAGCGGGGGGGTCGGCGAGCAGTACTTC.

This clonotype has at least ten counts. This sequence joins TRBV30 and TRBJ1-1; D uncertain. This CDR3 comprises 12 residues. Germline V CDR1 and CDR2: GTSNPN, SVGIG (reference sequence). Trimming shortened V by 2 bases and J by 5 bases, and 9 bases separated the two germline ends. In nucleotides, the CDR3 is TGTGCCTGGAGTCTAGAGAGGACTGAAGCTTTCTTT. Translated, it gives CAWSLERTEAFF.

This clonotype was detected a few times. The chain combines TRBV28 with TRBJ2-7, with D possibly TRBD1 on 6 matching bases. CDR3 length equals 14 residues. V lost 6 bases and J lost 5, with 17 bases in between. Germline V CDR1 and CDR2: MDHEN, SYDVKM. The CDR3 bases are TGTGCCAGCAGAACCGACAGGAGAACGGACGAGCAGTACTTC. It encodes CASRTDRRTDEQYF.

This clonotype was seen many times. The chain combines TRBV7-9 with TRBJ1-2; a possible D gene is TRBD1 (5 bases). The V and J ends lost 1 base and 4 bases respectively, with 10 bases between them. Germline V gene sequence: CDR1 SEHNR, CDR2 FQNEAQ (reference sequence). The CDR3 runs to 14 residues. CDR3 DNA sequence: TGTGCCAGCAGCTTAGTTGGGACTAGCTATGGCTACACCTTC. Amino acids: CASSLVGTSYGYTF.

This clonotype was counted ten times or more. The CDR3 nucleotides read TGCAGTGCCCGAGACGGCCTCACAGATACGCAGTATTTT. It yields the protein CSARDGLTDTQYF. V and J are TRBV20-1 and TRBJ2-3; no clear D. The V and J ends lost 6 bases and 2 bases respectively, with 12 bases between them. This CDR3 is built from 13 residues. CDR1 DFQATT and CDR2 SNEGSKA come from the germline V gene (reference sequence).

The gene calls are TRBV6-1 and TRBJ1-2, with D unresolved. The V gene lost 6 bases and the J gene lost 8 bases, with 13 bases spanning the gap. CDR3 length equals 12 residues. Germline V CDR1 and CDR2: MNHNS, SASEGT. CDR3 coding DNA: TGTGCCAGCAGCCCTTTTGGGGTGGGCTACACCTTC. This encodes CASSPFGVGYTF.

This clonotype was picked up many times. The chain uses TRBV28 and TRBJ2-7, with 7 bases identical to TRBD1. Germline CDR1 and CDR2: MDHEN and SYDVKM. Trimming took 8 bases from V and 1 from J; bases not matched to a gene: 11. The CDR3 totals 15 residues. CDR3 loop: CASSRAGGESYEQYF. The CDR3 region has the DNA TGTGCCAGCTCAAGGGCAGGGGGAGAGTCCTACGAGCAGTACTTC.

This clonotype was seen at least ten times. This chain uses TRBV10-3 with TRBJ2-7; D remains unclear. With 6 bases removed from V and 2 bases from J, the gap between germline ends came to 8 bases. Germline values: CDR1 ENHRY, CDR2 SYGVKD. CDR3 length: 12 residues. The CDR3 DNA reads TGTGCCATCAGCCTCCGGCCCTACGAGCAGTACTTC. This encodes CAISLRPYEQYF.

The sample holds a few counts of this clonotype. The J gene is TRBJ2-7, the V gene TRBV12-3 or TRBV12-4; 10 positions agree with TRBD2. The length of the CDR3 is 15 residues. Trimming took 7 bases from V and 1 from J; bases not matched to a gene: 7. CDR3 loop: CASTEAGGPSYEQYF. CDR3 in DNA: TGTGCCAGCACTGAAGCGGGAGGGCCGTCCTACGAGCAGTACTTC.

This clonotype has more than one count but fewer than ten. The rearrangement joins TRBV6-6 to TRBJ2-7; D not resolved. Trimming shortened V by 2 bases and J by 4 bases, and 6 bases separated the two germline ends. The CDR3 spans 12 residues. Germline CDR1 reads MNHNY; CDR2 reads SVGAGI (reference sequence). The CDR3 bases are TGTGCCAGCAGTTACAGCGCTTACGAGCAGTACTTC. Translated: CASSYSAYEQYF.